Presented here are 23 T cell receptor beta chains from one specimen sequenced in a study of OX40 agonist ivuxolimab in advanced cancers. Measured with immunoSEQ multiplex PCR; TCRdb has only the in-frame clones, and not every one. The sample lists tens of thousands of clones, about 81% occurring once. Sequencing was performed on CD4+ or CD8+ T cells sorted from blood, taken in a trial of the OX40 agonist ivuxolimab. These receptor sequences come from an adult with an advanced solid tumor such as melanoma, head and neck, liver or kidney cancer.

This clone was seen just once. V gene TRBV4-1 combines with J gene TRBJ2-5, with D possibly being TRBD1 or TRBD2 (6 bases each). The CDR3 extends over 17 amino acids. V was shortened by 0 bases and J by 7 bases, with 21 bases between the two germline ends. Germline CDR1 and CDR2: MGHRA and YSYEKL. CDR3 nucleotide sequence: TGCGCCAGCAGCCAAGAAGGGGCAGCGGCCGGGGGCGGGACCCAGTACTTC. It encodes CASSQEGAAAGGGTQYF.

The rearrangement uses TRBV6-6 and TRBJ2-5; TRBD2 matches at 8 bases. Judging by the DNA end, TRBJ2-7 fits better; the J call may be wrong. Germline V gives CDR1 MNHNY, CDR2 SVGAGI (reference sequence). The CDR3 is 13 amino acids. CDR3 nucleotides: TGTGCCAGCAGTTATCTAGCGGGCTACGAGCAGTACTTC. Protein product: CASSYLAGYEQYF.

The rearrangement joins TRBV5-1 to TRBJ2-3; the D gene is possibly TRBD2 (6 bases). Deletions cut 1 base from V and 5 bases from J, with 17 bases between. This CDR3 comprises 16 residues. Germline CDR1 reads SGHRS; CDR2 reads YFSETQ. CDR3 nucleotides: TGCGCCAGCAGCTTGAGCCCCGGGGGAAGGGTAGATACGCAGTATTTT. This codes for CASSLSPGGRVDTQYF.

The chain joins TRBV19 to TRBJ2-7; possibly TRBD2 for D (6 bases). V was shortened by 3 bases and J by 2 bases, with 17 bases between the two germline ends. CDR1 is LNHDA, CDR2 SQIVND, per germline (reference sequence). The CDR3 sequence is 16 residues long. DNA for the CDR3: TGTGCCAGTAGTATCGGGACTTCCCACCTTCCCTACGAGCAGTACTTC. Translation: CASSIGTSHLPYEQYF.

This clone has just one count. The chain joins TRBV27 to TRBJ1-2, with 7 bases aligning to TRBD1. Germline-derived CDR1 and CDR2 are MNHEY and SMNVEV (reference sequence). Losses at the gene ends were 1 base for V and 8 bases for J; bases not matched to a gene: 13. The CDR3 consists of 16 residues. The CDR3 is CASSLLRQGGILGYTF. The CDR3 DNA reads as TGTGCCAGCAGTTTATTACGTCAGGGGGGTATCTTGGGCTACACCTTC.

V usage is TRBV6-1 and J usage is TRBJ2-1, with 8 bases that match TRBD2. From germline, CDR1 is MNHNS and CDR2 SASEGT. The CDR3 length is 17 residues. The J segment lost 7 bases and the V segment lost 3 bases, leaving 14 bases of the junction unmatched. CDR3 coding DNA: TGTGCCAGCAGTGACGAGACCCGGGGGGGCCCGGGAAATGAGCAGTTCTTC. Its translation: CASSDETRGGPGNEQFF.

The gene calls are TRBV5-6 and TRBJ2-7, with 7 bases aligning to TRBD1. The germline gives CDR1 SGHDT, CDR2 YYEEEE. Losses at the gene ends were 3 bases for V and 0 bases for J; bases not matched to a gene: 6. The CDR3 length is 15 residues. The CDR3 bases are TGTGCCAGCAGCTGGGGACAGCTAACCTCCTACGAGCAGTACTTC. Amino acid sequence: CASSWGQLTSYEQYF.

The chain has TRBV11-2 and TRBJ2-5, with 8 positions matching TRBD2. V was pared by 5 bases and J by 2 bases, with 4 bases of the junction left unmatched. This CDR3 is 14 amino acids long. Germline V lookup: CDR1 SGHAT, CDR2 FQNNGV. The CDR3 region has the DNA TGTGCCAGCAGCCAACTAGCGGCGCAAGAGACCCAGTACTTC. It translates to CASSQLAAQETQYF.

This clone was seen once. J is TRBJ2-5 and V is TRBV5-1, with D possibly being TRBD2 (6 bases). This CDR3 is built from 16 residues. The V gene's germline CDR1 is SGHRS and CDR2 YFSETQ. V was trimmed by 1 base and J by 2 bases, leaving 15 bases between them. This CDR3 reads CASSLLPGGAQETQYF. The CDR3 bases are TGCGCCAGCAGCTTGCTGCCCGGAGGGGCGCAAGAGACCCAGTACTTC.

The chain recombines TRBV5-6 with TRBJ2-5, with D unclear. CDR3 length: 13 amino acids. Germline V gene sequence: CDR1 SGHDT, CDR2 YYEEEE. V dropped 0 bases and J dropped 5 bases, with 8 bases sitting between them. The CDR3 loop reads CASSLVSRETQYF. The CDR3, as DNA: TGTGCCAGCAGCTTGGTTTCTAGGGAGACCCAGTACTTC.

The rearrangement uses TRBV7-8 and TRBJ1-2, with D unclear. CDR3 length: 15 residues. CDR1 and CDR2 (germline): SGHVS, FQNEAQ. The ends were cut back, 2 bases at V and 1 base at J, with 11 bases in the middle. The DNA of the CDR3 is TGTGCCAGCAGCTTAAGCCGGAATGTTAACTATGGCTACACCTTC. Residues: CASSLSRNVNYGYTF.

The rearrangement links TRBV19 to TRBJ2-4; D is tentatively TRBD1 or TRBD2 (5 bases each). With 7 bases removed from V and 0 bases from J, the gap between germline ends came to 16 bases. This CDR3 region has 16 residues. Germline V gene data show CDR1 as LNHDA and CDR2 as SQIVND (reference sequence). The CDR3 loop reads CASTTHGTLAKNIQYF. The CDR3 bases are TGTGCCAGTACCACACACGGGACCCTAGCCAAAAACATTCAGTACTTC. Variable domain in full (rest from reference TRBV19 and TRBJ2-4): DGGITQSPKYLFRKEGQNVTLSCEQNLNHDAMYWYRQDPGQGLRLIYYSQIVNDFQKGDIAEGYSVSREKKESFPLTVTSAQKNPTAFYLCASTTHGTLAKNIQYFGAGTRLSVL.

J is TRBJ2-5 and V is TRBV18; 7 bases match TRBD1. Trimming took 2 bases from V and 6 from J; bases not matched to a gene: 6. The germline CDR1 and CDR2 sequences are KGHSH and LQKENI. The CDR3 totals 14 residues. The CDR3 DNA is TGTGCCAGCTCACCAACCGACAGGGAAAAGACCCAGTACTTC. Protein product: CASSPTDREKTQYF.

This clone appeared a single time. The chain couples TRBV7-9 to TRBJ2-1; TRBD2 matches 8 bases. V gave up 3 bases and J gave up 4 bases; unmatched junction bases: 5. Per the germline V gene, CDR1 is SEHNR and CDR2 is FQNEAQ (reference sequence). The CDR3 sequence is 15 residues long. The CDR3 spells CASSFAAGGYNEQFF. Written as DNA, the CDR3 is TGTGCCAGCAGCTTCGCGGCGGGGGGATACAATGAGCAGTTCTTC.

This chain joins TRBV19 and TRBJ1-3; a possible D gene is TRBD1 (5 bases). Trimming removed 5 bases at V and 0 bases at J, with 14 bases between. This CDR3 comprises 16 residues. Germline lookup yields CDR1 LNHDA and CDR2 SQIVND (reference sequence). The CDR3, as DNA: TGTGCCAGTAGTGATCCGGGACGGAGCTCTGGAAACACCATATATTTT. Amino acids: CASSDPGRSSGNTIYF.

The rearrangement joins TRBV5-5 to TRBJ2-7; the D gene is possibly TRBD1 (6 bases). The CDR3 is made up of 17 amino acids. Germline V CDR1 and CDR2: SGHKS, YYEKEE (reference sequence). Trimming shortened V by 3 bases and J by 0 bases, and 19 bases separated the two germline ends. DNA for the CDR3: TGTGCCAGCAGCTATGAAAGGTCACAGGGTTACTCCTACGAGCAGTACTTC. As protein: CASSYERSQGYSYEQYF.

The sample holds one count of this clone. The chain uses TRBV11-2 and TRBJ1-4, with D hard to call. Trimming shortened V by 2 bases and J by 5 bases, and 6 bases separated the two germline ends. Germline assignment: CDR1 SGHAT and CDR2 FQNNGV. This CDR3 is 13 amino acids long. CDR3 DNA: TGTGCCAGCAGCTTAAGCAGGAATGAAAAACTGTTTTTT. As protein: CASSLSRNEKLFF.

This chain joins TRBV7-3 and TRBJ2-5, with 8 nucleotides matching TRBD1. The germline gives CDR1 SGHTA, CDR2 FQGTGA. The CDR3 runs 13 residues. V lost 4 bases, J lost 5 bases, and 3 bases stayed unmatched. CDR3 DNA sequence: TGTGCCAGCAGCTCAGGGGGCCCGGAGACCCAGTACTTC. This sequence encodes CASSSGGPETQYF.

As to this clone: A junction end diverges from the germline sequence, so it may reflect a read error. The chain is built from TRBV5-4 and TRBJ2-7; D might be TRBD1 or TRBD2, each matching 6 bases. The CDR3 spans 11 residues. CDR1 and CDR2 (germline): SGHNT, YYREEE (reference sequence). The CDR3 nucleotides read TGTGCCAGCAGCTTAAGGGGGGATCAGAACTTC. Its translation is CASSLRGDQNF.

Worth noting for this clone: At one end, the junction sequence differs from germline, possibly due to a read error. This chain links TRBV7-8 with TRBJ1-5, with D maybe TRBD1 (6 bases). The CDR3 covers 15 residues. The germline V gene has CDR1 SGHVS and CDR2 FQNEAQ. CDR3 bases: TGTGCCAGCAGCCTAGCCAGGACAGCAAATCAGCCCCAGCATTTT. Its translation is CASSLARTANQPQHF.

This clone was found many times. This chain uses TRBV7-8 with TRBJ1-2; no definite D call. Germline CDR1 SGHVS, CDR2 FQNEAQ. V lost 5 bases and J lost 5, with 15 bases in between. This CDR3 comprises 14 residues. As DNA, the CDR3 is TGTGCCAGCAGCCAGCTAGGCAGGCCTTATGGCTACACCTTC. Translation: CASSQLGRPYGYTF.

The chain couples TRBV15 to TRBJ2-3; no clear D gene. Germline CDR1 and CDR2: LNHNV and YYDKDF (reference sequence). Trimming stripped 7 bases from V and 1 base from J, with 9 bases between. The CDR3 loop spans 13 amino acids. The CDR3 region has the DNA TGTGCCACCAAGTATGGCGGCACAGATACGCAGTATTTT. Translated: CATKYGGTDTQYF.

This clone was detected a few times. The rearrangement links TRBV4-2 to TRBJ2-7; no clear D gene. V was clipped by 0 bases and J by 1 base, with 7 bases between them. The CDR3 is 14 amino acids. CDR1 and CDR2 (germline): LGHNA, YNFKEQ. This CDR3 is CASSQDPRSYEQYF. In nucleotides, the CDR3 is TGTGCCAGCAGCCAAGATCCCAGATCCTACGAGCAGTACTTC.